This paragraph covers one TCR beta chain sequence. Per germline, CDR1 DFQATT and CDR2 SNEGSKA (reference sequence). CDR3 length equals 16 residues. V trimming: 3 bases; J trimming: 9 bases; junction bases outside the gene matches: 12. This specimen belongs to a study of blood T cells in healthy people across ages. Alongside a J-beta primer mix, a sample-barcoded 5' primer served in a second PCR lasting about 6 to 12 cycles. Through a template-switch adaptor with 12 random nucleotides, each cDNA molecule received a tag. One entry per CDR3 protein, called by TCRdb with MiXCR from the 5' RACE reads. Altogether some 1.5 million distinct CDR3 sequences are present, 35% to 45% being singletons, with the ten largest covering around 4%. PBMCs numbering at least 6.5 million were isolated per sample.

Sequencing was done on a sample of blood. The clonotype originates from a woman aged 18 to 35 in good health. This chain links TRBV20-1 with TRBJ2-1; 12 bases match TRBD2. The CDR3 here is CSASPRLAGVGGEQFF. The CDR3 DNA reads TGCAGTGCTAGCCCTCGACTAGCGGGAGTGGGAGGTGAGCAGTTCTTC.